The 21 T cell receptor beta chains in this list originate from one sample, sequenced in a study of T cells in tumors after PD-1 blockade. Assay used: immunoSEQ multiplex PCR; TCRdb lists only in-frame clones, some missing. The sample consists of tens of thousands of clones, more than 65% of them appearing once. The input for sequencing was PBMCs, taken before anti-PD-1 therapy. Every receptor here comes from a human donor with advanced basal cell or squamous cell carcinoma (not recorded which).

The gene calls are TRBV6-5 and TRBJ2-4; D is perhaps TRBD1 (5 bases). Deletions cut 5 bases from V and 0 bases from J, with 8 bases between. Germline CDR1 and CDR2: MNHEY and SVGAGI. The CDR3 loop spans 14 amino acids. The CDR3 DNA is TGTGCCAGCAGTCCGGACATAGCCAAAAACATTCAGTACTTC. As protein: CASSPDIAKNIQYF.

V gene TRBV27 combines with J gene TRBJ2-7; 8 bases map to TRBD1. The ends lost 3 bases at V and 4 bases at J; junction bases unmatched: 5. This CDR3 has 14 amino acids. From germline, CDR1 is MNHEY and CDR2 SMNVEV (reference sequence). Here the CDR3 reads CASSFTGGGYEQYF. Written as DNA, the CDR3 is TGTGCCAGCAGTTTCACAGGGGGTGGGTACGAGCAGTACTTC.

Comments on this clone: It may be a read error: a sequence one base away is much more abundant. Additional DNA sequences in this sample encode the identical CDR3. This chain joins TRBV28 and TRBJ1-5; D gene ambiguous. The CDR3 runs to 14 residues. In germline, CDR1 is MDHEN, CDR2 SYDVKM. The V and J ends lost 10 bases and 7 bases respectively, with 20 bases between them. CDR3 DNA sequence: TGTGCCACCCACAATCATTACAGAGACCAGCCCCAGCATTTT. Amino acids: CATHNHYRDQPQHF.

CDR3 loop: CASSLLDRGSVTGELFF. In DNA form, the CDR3 reads TGTGCCAGCAGCCTGCTGGACAGGGGAAGTGTCACCGGGGAGCTGTTTTTT. The V and J genes are TRBV9 and TRBJ2-2, with 9 bases fitting TRBD1. V gave up 4 bases and J gave up 4 bases; unmatched junction bases: 11. Germline assignment: CDR1 SGDLS and CDR2 YYNGEE. CDR3 length: 17 amino acids.

The V and J genes are TRBV2 and TRBJ2-3; 8 nucleotides align to TRBD1. V shed 7 bases and J 3 bases; nucleotides not matched to a gene: 6. Per germline, CDR1 SNHLY and CDR2 FYNNEI. The CDR3 covers 14 residues. The CDR3 here is CASKGTGWTDTQYF. CDR3 nucleotides: TGTGCCAGCAAGGGGACAGGCTGGACAGATACGCAGTATTTT.

The chain has TRBV10-3 and TRBJ2-6; 8 bases map to TRBD2. The CDR3 runs to 13 residues. The J segment lost 2 bases and the V segment lost 11 bases, leaving 2 bases of the junction unmatched. The V gene's germline CDR1 is ENHRY and CDR2 SYGVKD. The CDR3 is CAAGGTGANVLTF. For the CDR3, the DNA is TGTGCCGCGGGGGGAACTGGGGCCAACGTCCTGACTTTC.

The rearrangement joins TRBV7-2 to TRBJ2-7; D gene unclear. Trimming took off 0 bases at V and 0 bases at J, with 3 bases between the two ends. The germline V gene has CDR1 SGHTA and CDR2 FQGNSA. The CDR3 covers 13 residues. The CDR3 region has the DNA TGTGCCAGCAGCTTAGCAAACTCCTACGAGCAGTACTTC. Translation gives CASSLANSYEQYF.

V is TRBV6-5 and J is TRBJ2-3, with D hard to call. The germline gives CDR1 MNHEY, CDR2 SVGAGI. The CDR3 runs 14 residues. Trimming took off 8 bases at V and 0 bases at J, with 12 bases between the two ends. The CDR3 DNA sequence: TGTGCCAGCTCTCGATATCGGAGCACAGATACGCAGTATTTT. Amino acid sequence: CASSRYRSTDTQYF.

This clone is deemed medium-sized. Different DNA sequences within this sample yield the same CDR3. The rearrangement joins TRBV6-1 to TRBJ2-7; D tentatively fits TRBD1 or TRBD2 (5 bases each). The V and J ends lost 3 bases and 2 bases respectively, with 14 bases between them. Germline CDR1 MNHNS, CDR2 SASEGT. This CDR3 is 15 amino acids long. This chain's CDR3 is CASSDGTEVPYEQYF. The DNA of the CDR3 is TGTGCCAGCAGTGACGGGACGGAGGTACCCTACGAGCAGTACTTC.

The V gene is TRBV6-1, the J gene TRBJ1-3, with a weak D call TRBD1 (6 bases). V dropped 2 bases and J dropped 1 base, with 15 bases sitting between them. The V gene's germline CDR1 is MNHNS and CDR2 SASEGT. The CDR3 spans 17 residues. CDR3 sequence: CASSESTRGASGNTIYF. CDR3 in DNA: TGTGCCAGCAGTGAATCCACCCGGGGGGCGTCTGGAAACACCATATATTTT.

The chain is built from TRBV2 and TRBJ2-5; 9 bases fit TRBD2. V lost 6 bases, J lost 5 bases, and 16 bases stayed unmatched. The CDR3 has 17 residues. The germline CDR1 and CDR2 sequences are SNHLY and FYNNEI. DNA for the CDR3: TGTGCCAGCAGCGAATCTGGAGGTAGCGGGAGTGGGGAGACCCAGTACTTC. Translated: CASSESGGSGSGETQYF. The entire variable domain, with the rest obtained from reference TRBV2 and TRBJ2-5, is as follows: EPEVTQTPSHQVTQMGQEVILRCVPISNHLYFYWYRQILGQKVEFLVSFYNNEISEKSEIFDDQFSVERPDGSNFTLKIRSTKLEDSAMYFCASSESGGSGSGETQYFGPGTRLLVL.

The rearrangement joins TRBV11-3 to TRBJ1-1; 8 bases align to TRBD1. The CDR3 consists of 16 residues. Germline trimming cut 4 bases from V and 11 bases from J; bases unmatched to any gene: 18. CDR1 SGHNT and CDR2 YENEEA come from the germline V gene. CDR3 amino acids: CASSSPPRDRPTAAFF. The DNA for the CDR3 is TGTGCCAGCAGCTCCCCCCCCCGGGACAGGCCCACTGCGGCTTTCTTT.

The CDR3 reads CSVDSSGVSYNEQFF. Here the CDR3 DNA reads TGCAGCGTTGATTCTAGCGGGGTCTCCTACAATGAGCAGTTCTTC. V is TRBV29-1 and J is TRBJ2-1, with TRBD2 identical over 9 bases. CDR3 length equals 15 residues. J gave up 0 bases and V 3 bases, and 3 bases lay outside the gene matches. The V gene's germline CDR1 is SQVTM and CDR2 ANQGSEA.

The CDR3 region has the DNA TGTGCCAGCAGCTTAGTTGGACACCCAGGGTATTTT. Encoded protein: CASSLVGHPGYF. The chain recombines TRBV7-2 with TRBJ2-3; perhaps TRBD1 as D (5 bases). Germline V CDR1 and CDR2: SGHTA, FQGNSA. Deletions cut 1 base from V and 14 bases from J, with 13 bases between. This CDR3 has 12 residues.

V is TRBV6-5 and J is TRBJ1-1; D uncertain. CDR1 is MNHEY, CDR2 SVGAGI, per germline. V was pared by 7 bases and J by 4 bases, with 7 bases between. The CDR3 has 11 residues. CDR3: CASIASTEAFF. The CDR3 DNA follows: TGTGCCAGCATAGCGAGCACTGAAGCTTTCTTT.

The count of this clone is one. V usage is TRBV2 and J usage is TRBJ2-3; tentative D call: TRBD2 (6 bases). Germline CDR1 reads SNHLY; CDR2 reads FYNNEI. The CDR3 runs 13 residues. V lost 6 bases to trimming and J lost 6 bases, with 13 bases between them. This chain's CDR3 is CASSRRLVDTQYF. In DNA form, the CDR3 reads TGTGCCAGCAGCCGGAGACTAGTTGATACGCAGTATTTT.

This clone was seen only a few times. The chain has TRBV4-2 and TRBJ1-2; TRBD1 matches 7 bases. The CDR3 consists of 15 residues. Germline loops: CDR1 LGHNA, CDR2 YNFKEQ. Trimming at V came to 0 bases and at J to 8 bases, leaving 9 bases not matched to a gene. The CDR3, as DNA: TGTGCCAGCAGCCAAGAGGAACAGGGGTTGGAGGGCTACACCTTC. As protein: CASSQEEQGLEGYTF.

The chain employs TRBV7-2 and TRBJ2-2; D remains ambiguous. The CDR3 runs to 14 residues. Germline V lookup: CDR1 SGHTA, CDR2 FQGNSA. Trimming shortened V by 3 bases and J by 0 bases, and 5 bases separated the two germline ends. CDR3 sequence: CASSFFANTGELFF. Written as DNA, the CDR3 is TGTGCCAGCAGCTTCTTCGCGAACACCGGGGAGCTGTTTTTT.

The chain combines TRBV15 with TRBJ1-2, with a possible D match to TRBD1 (5 bases). Trimming cost V 0 bases and J 3 bases, with 11 bases left between them. The germline V gene encodes CDR1 LNHNV and CDR2 YYDKDF (reference sequence). This CDR3 contains 15 residues. Written as DNA, the CDR3 is TGTGCCACCAGCAGAGAAAGGGGCCCCTACTATGGCTACACCTTC. Protein product: CATSRERGPYYGYTF.

The chain joins TRBV19 to TRBJ1-4; D is undetermined. The CDR3 totals 14 residues. Trimming took 6 bases from V and 0 from J, leaving 8 bases between them. Germline CDR1 is LNHDA and CDR2 is SQIVND (reference sequence). The CDR3: CASSQVATNEKLFF. The CDR3, as DNA: TGTGCCAGTAGCCAGGTTGCAACTAATGAAAAACTGTTTTTT.

V and J are TRBV14 and TRBJ1-1, with D possibly TRBD1 on 6 matching bases. CDR1 and CDR2 from the germline V gene are SGHDN and FVKESK. This CDR3 has 13 amino acids. V lost 0 bases to trimming and J lost 11 bases, with 13 bases between them. Here the CDR3 reads CASSQETGRWAFF. The CDR3 nucleotides read TGTGCCAGCAGCCAAGAAACAGGGAGGTGGGCTTTCTTT. Together with reference TRBV14 and TRBJ1-1, the CDR3 gives the full variable domain: EAGVTQFPSHSVIEKGQTVTLRCDPISGHDNLYWYRRVMGKEIKFLLHFVKESKQDESGMPNNRFLAERTGGTYSTLKVQPAELEDSGVYFCASSQETGRWAFFGQGTRLTVV.